This TCR beta chain derives from a study of shared clonotypes between healthy human individuals. Across the study: Used for every donor were three CD4 naive, three CD4 memory, two CD8 naive and one CD8 memory plate. Study-wide results and limits: The study sampled only blood, and tissue repertoires likely differ.

Worth noting for this clone: Its cognate antigen is unknown.

Per the study methods: ImmunoSEQ yielded junction-only sequences lacking quality scores, so filtering differed. The data were produced by immunoSEQ multiplex PCR, yet TCRdb's version contains in-frame clones alone and is incomplete. The V and J calls and clone size come from that table; D and trimming were worked out from the DNA. The sample consists of about 1 million clones, about 75% of them appearing once. This TCR derives from a man aged 18 to 29 in good health. The sequenced sample was memory CD4+ T cells sorted from blood. Subset here: CD45RA-negative fraction.

This CDR3 reads CASSSAGGVYNEQFF. The CDR3, as DNA: TGTGCCAGCAGTTCAGCGGGAGGGGTATACAATGAGCAGTTCTTC. V is TRBV2 and J is TRBJ2-1; 10 positions match TRBD2. The CDR3 is 15 amino acids. Germline V gene data show CDR1 as SNHLY and CDR2 as FYNNEI. The trim removed 5 bases at V and 4 bases at J, leaving 5 bases unmatched.